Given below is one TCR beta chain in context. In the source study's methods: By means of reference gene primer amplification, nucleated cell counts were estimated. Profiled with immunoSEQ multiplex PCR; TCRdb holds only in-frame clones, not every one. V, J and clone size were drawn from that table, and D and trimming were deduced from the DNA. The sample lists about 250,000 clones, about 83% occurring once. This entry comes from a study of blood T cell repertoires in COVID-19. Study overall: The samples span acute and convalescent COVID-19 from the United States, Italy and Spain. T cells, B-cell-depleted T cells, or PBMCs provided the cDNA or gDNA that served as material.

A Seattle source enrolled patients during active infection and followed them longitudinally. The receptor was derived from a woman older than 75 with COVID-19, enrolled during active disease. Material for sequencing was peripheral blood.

CDR3 sequence reads: CASSLAQGSTYEQYF. The CDR3 region has the DNA TGTGCCAGCAGCTTAGCGCAGGGAAGCACCTACGAGCAGTACTTC. This chain uses TRBV7-8 with TRBJ2-7, with D perhaps TRBD1 (5 bases). V was cut by 0 bases and J by 2 bases, with 11 bases left in between. CDR1 and CDR2 from the germline V gene are SGHVS and FQNEAQ. The length of the CDR3 is 15 residues.